In this sample, the clone carrying this TCR beta chain turned up many times. Noted time point: newly diagnosed GD, antithyroid drugs for less than 3 months. PBMC-derived RNA was used for the TCR library. This specimen comes from a study of regulatory T cells in long-lasting Graves disease. With iRepertoire HTBI primers and Arm-PCR of CDR3 regions, TCR beta libraries were built. TCRdb called the multiplex PCR reads again in MiXCR, with one record for every CDR3 protein. The table lists approximately 400,000 distinct CDR3 sequences, 10% to 15% of them singletons, with approximately 20% in the top ten. These records were also assigned to another study, of T cells in Graves' hyperthyroidism and ophthalmopathy.

The receptor was derived from a woman in her late teens or twenties with Graves disease. Specimen: peripheral blood mononuclear cells (PBMCs), collected at new diagnosis, from a patient treated with antithyroid drugs.

CDR3 DNA: TGTGCCAGCAGCCCGCGTACATCGAACACTGAAGCTTTCTTT. It encodes CASSPRTSNTEAFF. The V gene is TRBV12-3 or TRBV12-4, the J gene TRBJ1-1; no clear D gene. V gave up 6 bases and J gave up 1 base, with 12 bases separating them. This CDR3 is 14 amino acids long.